The source of this T cell receptor (beta chain) is a study of Ad26.COV2.S vaccination and SARS-CoV-2 variants. Study as a whole: Once or twice, 56 days apart, Ad26.COV2.S was delivered intramuscularly. Study-level points and caveats: Marked by substantial breadth, spike-specific CD8+ and CD4+ T cell responses were reportedly seen after vaccination.

This clone was seen just once. No antigen is known for it. The data were produced by immunoSEQ multiplex PCR, yet TCRdb's version contains in-frame clones alone and is incomplete. The sample contains roughly 350,000 clones, about 88% of which appear only once. V was cut by 0 bases and J by 9 bases, with 6 bases left in between. The CDR3 length is 13 residues. Treatment in this sample: over 15 received Ad26.COV2.S at low or high dose, single or two shots; about 5 received placebo; per-sample allocation not given. After the first vaccine or placebo injection, samples were drawn on day 63. It was Wuhan-strain SARS-CoV-2 spike that the Ad26 vaccine vector expressed.

This sequence originates from a person aged 18-65 years who received the Ad26.COV2.S COVID-19 vaccine or a placebo. This rearrangement joins TRBV12-3 or TRBV12-4 to TRBJ1-6; D not certain. The specimen was peripheral blood, collected in a trial of Ad26.COV2.S vaccine versus placebo. CDR3 bases: TGTGCCAGCAGTTTAGCTACCGGTTCACCCCTCCACTTT. Translating gives CASSLATGSPLHF.